One and the same sample provided the 15 T cell receptor beta chains below, sequenced in a study of CD8+CD57+ T cells in acquired aplastic anemia. Genomic DNA provided the template from which TCR beta VDJ and CDR3 profiles were obtained. TCRdb re-derived calls from the reads in MiXCR, one entry per CDR3 protein. The sample shows roughly 81,000 distinct CDR3 sequences, about half of them seen only once. Specimen: sorted CD4+, CD8+, or CD8+CD57+ T cells (not recorded which) from PBMCs. The receptors derive from a human donor in good health, serving as a control.

The V call is TRBV19, the J call TRBJ1-4; D call uncertain. The CDR3 consists of 11 residues. CDR1 is LNHDA and CDR2 is SQIVND in the germline V gene (reference sequence). The V and J ends lost 6 bases and 7 bases respectively, with 6 bases between them. CDR3 sequence reads: CASRSSEKLFF. The CDR3, as DNA: TGTGCCAGTAGGAGCAGTGAAAAACTGTTTTTT.

V usage is TRBV5-6 and J usage is TRBJ2-7; 8 nucleotides match TRBD1. J lost 5 bases, V lost 5 bases, and 12 bases had no gene match. Germline CDR1 reads SGHDT; CDR2 reads YYEEEE. The CDR3 spans 15 residues. CDR3 protein: CASRVDGQGPHEQYF. The CDR3, as DNA: TGTGCCAGCAGGGTCGATGGACAGGGTCCCCACGAGCAGTACTTC. The full variable domain, its missing parts supplied by reference TRBV5-6 and TRBJ2-7, is DAGVTQSPTHLIKTRGQQVTLRCSPKSGHDTVSWYQQALGQGPQFIFQYYEEEERQRGNFPDRFSGHQFPNYSSELNVNALLLGDSALYLCASRVDGQGPHEQYFGPGTRLTVT.

The gene calls are TRBV10-3 and TRBJ1-1; 7 positions match TRBD1. CDR1 and CDR2 from the germline V gene are ENHRY and SYGVKD. The CDR3 has 13 residues. The junction had 7 bases not matched to a gene; V was cut back by 7 bases and J by 5 bases. The CDR3 here is CAIKQTGETEAFF. The CDR3 DNA sequence: TGTGCCATCAAACAAACAGGGGAGACTGAAGCTTTCTTT.

The sample holds a few counts of this clonotype. The CDR3, as DNA: TGTGCCAGCAGCCCTCCAGGGGAGAACAATGAGCAGTTCTTC. It yields the protein CASSPPGENNEQFF. The chain joins TRBV11-2 to TRBJ2-1, with D perhaps matching TRBD1 (6 bases). The germline CDR1 and CDR2 sequences are SGHAT and FQNNGV. Trimming left V 5 bases short and J 5 bases short, with 13 bases between. This CDR3 is built from 14 residues.

A single count supports this clonotype. The conserved final phenylalanine or tryptophan is absent from the CDR3, which likely points to a read error. V is TRBV7-8 and J is TRBJ2-5; unclear D gene. Germline assignment: CDR1 SGHVS and CDR2 FQNEAQ. The CDR3 covers 12 residues. V shed 11 bases and J shed 2 bases, with 12 bases lying between them. The CDR3 here is CASRIIQETQYL. CDR3 sequence (DNA): TGTGCCTCCCGAATCATACAAGAGACCCAGTACCTC.

The genes are TRBV2 and TRBJ1-6, with D possibly matching TRBD1 (5 bases). V was pared by 2 bases and J by 6 bases, with 11 bases between. Germline V lookup: CDR1 SNHLY, CDR2 FYNNEI. The CDR3 loop spans 15 amino acids. As DNA, the CDR3 is TGTGCCAGCAGTGAACCGGGACGGGTTAATTCACCCCTCCACTTT. This sequence encodes CASSEPGRVNSPLHF.

Regarding this clonotype: Because the CDR3 is missing its conserved closing phenylalanine or tryptophan, this is likely a read error. This chain links TRBV25-1 with TRBJ2-3; 7 nucleotides line up with TRBD1. V lost 5 bases and J lost 6; bases outside the gene matches: 11. CDR3 length: 15 amino acids. The V gene's germline CDR1 is MGHDK and CDR2 SYGVNS. The CDR3 DNA is TGTGCCAGCAGTTTAGCACAGGGGAATTGGGATACGCAGTATCTT. This translates into CASSLAQGNWDTQYL.

V usage is TRBV5-5 and J usage is TRBJ2-7; possibly TRBD2 for D (6 bases). Trimming stripped 0 bases from V and 9 bases from J, with 13 bases between. CDR1 and CDR2 (germline): SGHKS, YYEKEE (reference sequence). The CDR3 consists of 13 residues. The CDR3: CASSLASGEGQYF. CDR3 bases: TGTGCCAGCAGCTTGGCCTCGGGGGAAGGGCAGTACTTC.

This clonotype came up many times. The chain is built from TRBV10-3 and TRBJ2-1; D is ambiguous. From germline, CDR1 is ENHRY and CDR2 SYGVKD. V dropped 0 bases and J dropped 7 bases, with 16 bases sitting between them. The CDR3 sequence is 16 residues long. The CDR3 loop is CAISESPREWANEQFF. The CDR3 DNA reads TGTGCCATCAGTGAGTCCCCTAGAGAATGGGCGAATGAGCAGTTCTTC.

This clonotype was seen many times. This chain connects TRBV13 to TRBJ1-2; 12 bases align to TRBD1. Germline loops: CDR1 PRHDT, CDR2 FYEKMQ (reference sequence). V lost 5 bases, J lost 5 bases, and 9 bases stayed unmatched. The CDR3 extends over 16 amino acids. In DNA, the CDR3 is TGTGCCAGCAGCCAATACGGGACAGGGGGCAGGTATGGCTACACCTTC. Translated: CASSQYGTGGRYGYTF.

The chain has TRBV25-1 and TRBJ1-1; tentative D call: TRBD1 (5 bases). V was cut by 5 bases and J by 0 bases, with 13 bases left in between. Germline CDR1 is MGHDK and CDR2 is SYGVNS. There are 15 residues in the CDR3. The CDR3 bases are TGTGCCAGCAGTCCGCCGAGGGGAGTGAACACTGAAGCTTTCTTT. The encoded protein is CASSPPRGVNTEAFF.

The genes are TRBV9 and TRBJ2-1; 9 bases line up with TRBD1. V dropped 0 bases and J dropped 3; count of bases not matched to a gene: 4. Germline CDR1 SGDLS, CDR2 YYNGEE. CDR3 length equals 16 residues. Here the CDR3 DNA reads TGTGCCAGCAGCGTAGGGACAGGGGAACTCTACAATGAGCAGTTCTTC. It yields the protein CASSVGTGELYNEQFF.

As regards this clonotype: A read error may produce the germline difference seen at one junction end. CDR3 amino acids: CASSVTGRLNSPLHF. The CDR3 DNA sequence: TGTGCCAGTAGTGTGACAGGGCGACTCAATTCACCCCTCCACTTT. The chain links TRBV2 to TRBJ1-6; 7 nucleotides line up with TRBD1. The CDR3 is 15 amino acids. CDR1 is SNHLY, CDR2 FYNNEI, per germline.

This clonotype was picked up one time. The chain combines TRBV7-7 with TRBJ2-1, with a weak D call TRBD1 (6 bases). Germline CDR1 is SSHAT and CDR2 is FNYEAQ (reference sequence). The V end was cut by 4 bases, the J end by 8 bases, with 15 bases between. This CDR3 region has 14 residues. DNA for the CDR3: TGTGCCAGCAGCTCCACCCCAGGGGACGATGAGCAGTTCTTC. Amino acid sequence: CASSSTPGDDEQFF.

Remarks on this clonotype: Germline is not matched at one junction end, which may reflect a read error. The chain links TRBV7-2 to TRBJ2-5; no firm D call. Germline loops: CDR1 SGHTA, CDR2 FQGNSA. This CDR3 has 12 amino acids. This CDR3 is CASSLAIGHPGF. The CDR3 DNA reads TGTGCCAGCAGCTTAGCGATCGGCCACCCAGGCTTC.